The clone carrying this T cell receptor beta chain was counted at least ten times. Its antigen is not known. One end of the junction varies from germline; a read error may be responsible. These data belong to a study of metastatic and nonmetastatic thyroid tumors. On the study more broadly: The authors compared repertoires across blood and tumor or nodule tissue from malignant and benign thyroid patients. Whole-study results and caveats: Significantly higher TCR beta diversity was reportedly seen in malignant thyroid tumors than benign nodules, in blood and tumor.

Study processing details: Using the CDR3 differences seen across clinicopathological groups, the authors built a distant-metastasis classifier for papillary thyroid cancer, which was meant to discriminate distant-metastatic patients. TCRdb re-clonotyped the PCR reads via MiXCR. For this entry, the V and J calls and clone size follow TCRdb and not the study's own pipeline. In the table there are 6,500 to 8,000 clones, roughly 30% of which are singletons. The CDR3 is made up of 14 amino acids. Germline values: CDR1 SGHRS, CDR2 YFSETQ. Patients underwent thyroid surgery, and none had received any treatment before it.

The TCR originated in a female donor with papillary thyroid cancer or a benign thyroid nodule (not recorded which). Some clones in this sample may be carry-over from other donors' samples. V usage is TRBV5-1 and J usage is TRBJ1-3; D remains ambiguous. Sequenced: tumor tissue. The CDR3 DNA is TGCGCCAGTAGCTTGGAACCCTCTGGAAGCACCATATATTTT. Amino acid sequence: CASSLEPSGSTIYF.